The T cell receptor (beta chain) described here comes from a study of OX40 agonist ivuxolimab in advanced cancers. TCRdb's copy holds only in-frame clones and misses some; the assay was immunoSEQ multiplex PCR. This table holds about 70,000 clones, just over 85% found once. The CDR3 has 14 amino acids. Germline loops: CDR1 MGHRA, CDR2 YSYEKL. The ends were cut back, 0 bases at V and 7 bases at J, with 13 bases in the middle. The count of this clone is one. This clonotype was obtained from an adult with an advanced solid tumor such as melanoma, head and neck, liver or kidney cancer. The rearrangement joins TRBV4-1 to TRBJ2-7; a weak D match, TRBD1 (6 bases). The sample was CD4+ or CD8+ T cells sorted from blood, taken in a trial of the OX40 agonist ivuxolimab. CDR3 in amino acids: CASSQDRGRGEQYF. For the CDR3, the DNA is TGCGCCAGCAGCCAAGACAGGGGCCGCGGGGAGCAGTACTTC.